One sample yielded the 4 T cell receptor beta chains listed below, sequenced in a study of T cell changes during pregnancy in multiple sclerosis. Sequencing used immunoSEQ multiplex PCR; TCRdb keeps in-frame clones, though not all of them. This repertoire shows 65,000 to 90,000 clones, around 90% found once; its top ten account for roughly 0.29%. This material consisted of CD4+ T cells from peripheral blood mononuclear cells, taken after pregnancy. These receptors came from a female donor with multiple sclerosis, enrolled in a pregnancy study.

This clone was picked up a small number of times. The gene calls are TRBV11-2 and TRBJ2-7; possibly TRBD2 for D (5 bases). CDR3 size: 14 residues. Per germline, CDR1 SGHAT and CDR2 FQNNGV. Trimming took 1 base from V and 5 from J, leaving 12 bases between them. The CDR3 nucleotides read TGTGCCAGCAGCTTAGGGGCCAGAGGGCACGAGCAGTACTTC. This sequence encodes CASSLGARGHEQYF.

The genes are TRBV4-1 and TRBJ2-2, with 9 bases aligning to TRBD2. From germline, CDR1 is MGHRA and CDR2 YSYEKL. Unmatched junction bases numbered 12, after V lost 0 bases and J lost 1 base. The length of the CDR3 is 20 residues. CDR3 amino acids: CASSQDRNSGGRLNTGELFF. As DNA, the CDR3 is TGCGCCAGCAGCCAAGATCGGAATAGCGGGGGCCGACTGAACACCGGGGAGCTGTTTTTT.

The chain employs TRBV2 and TRBJ1-6, with a possible D match to TRBD1 (6 bases). V was trimmed by 7 bases and J by 7 bases, leaving 17 bases between them. The CDR3 contains 15 residues. From germline, CDR1 is SNHLY and CDR2 FYNNEI. The CDR3 region is CASKGGRVENSPLHF. The CDR3 coding sequence is TGTGCCAGCAAGGGGGGGCGTGTAGAAAATTCACCCCTCCACTTT.

About this clone itself: The same CDR3 also results from other DNA sequences found in this sample. CDR3 nucleotide sequence: TGTGCCAGCTCACCTTTTCCGGGACAGGCAAATGAAAAACTGTTTTTT. Protein: CASSPFPGQANEKLFF. V gene TRBV18 combines with J gene TRBJ1-4; 8 positions agree with TRBD1. Germline trimming cut 3 bases from V and 5 bases from J; bases unmatched to any gene: 8. Looked up from germline, CDR1 is KGHSH and CDR2 is LQKENI. The CDR3 has 16 amino acids.